The 6 T cell receptor beta chains presented below share a single source sample, sequenced in a study of blood T cell repertoires in COVID-19. TCRdb's copy holds only in-frame clones and misses some; the assay was immunoSEQ multiplex PCR. In the table there are 55,000 to 75,000 clones, 82% of which are singletons. The material sequenced was peripheral blood. The receptor set was obtained from a man older than 75 with active COVID-19.

The J gene is TRBJ2-1, the V gene TRBV5-1, with 10 bases fitting TRBD2. CDR1 and CDR2 (germline): SGHRS, YFSETQ. The V gene end was trimmed by 0 bases and the J gene end by 8 bases; junction bases not matched to a gene: 5. This CDR3 contains 15 residues. The CDR3 DNA follows: TGCGCCAGCAGCTTGGTAGCGGGAGGCACCTATGAGCAGTTCTTC. This encodes CASSLVAGGTYEQFF.

The chain has TRBV9 and TRBJ1-2; TRBD1 matches 10 bases. This CDR3 contains 17 residues. Germline trimming cut 5 bases from V and 3 bases from J; bases unmatched to any gene: 13. The V gene's germline CDR1 is SGDLS and CDR2 YYNGEE. The CDR3 region is CASRKEGTGEFDYGYTF. The CDR3 bases are TGTGCCAGCAGAAAGGAAGGGACAGGGGAGTTTGACTATGGCTACACCTTC. Variable domain in full (rest from reference TRBV9 and TRBJ1-2): DSGVTQTPKHLITATGQRVTLRCSPRSGDLSVYWYQQSLDQGLQFLIQYYNGEERAKGNILERFSAQQFPDLHSELNLSSLELGDSALYFCASRKEGTGEFDYGYTFGSGTRLTVV.

The chain recombines TRBV7-2 with TRBJ1-3, with D hard to call. This CDR3 is 14 amino acids long. Deletions cut 0 bases from V and 3 bases from J, with 6 bases between. Germline V gene data show CDR1 as SGHTA and CDR2 as FQGNSA. CDR3 region: CASSLAAVGNTIYF. As DNA, the CDR3 is TGTGCCAGCAGCTTAGCGGCCGTTGGAAACACCATATATTTT.

This clone turned up a few times. This chain connects TRBV25-1 to TRBJ1-2, with 8 positions matching TRBD1. Germline V gives CDR1 MGHDK, CDR2 SYGVNS. This CDR3 is 13 amino acids long. The junction had 4 bases not matched to a gene; V was cut back by 4 bases and J by 6 bases. The CDR3 coding sequence is TGTGCCAGCAGTGCCAGGGGGCTCGATGGCTACACCTTC. It translates to CASSARGLDGYTF.

The rearrangement uses TRBV5-1 and TRBJ1-4; TRBD1 agrees at 8 bases. V lost 5 bases, J lost 8 bases, and 14 bases stayed unmatched. Germline loops: CDR1 SGHRS, CDR2 YFSETQ. This CDR3 comprises 16 residues. For the CDR3, the DNA is TGCGCCAGCAGGCCAAGACAGGGGCGAGTTGAGGAAAAACTGTTTTTT. It yields the protein CASRPRQGRVEEKLFF. Combining the CDR3 with reference TRBV5-1 and TRBJ1-4 gives the whole variable domain KAGVTQTPRYLIKTRGQQVTLSCSPISGHRSVSWYQQTPGQGLQFLFEYFSETQRNKGNFPGRFSGRQFSNSRSEMNVSTLELGDSALYLCASRPRQGRVEEKLFFGSGTQLSVL.

The chain uses TRBV6-2 or TRBV6-3 and TRBJ2-1, with TRBD1 matching over 8 bases. Germline V gene lookup returns CDR1 MNHEY and CDR2 SVGEGT. The CDR3 sequence is 16 residues long. The junction had 8 bases not matched to a gene; V was cut back by 2 bases and J by 5 bases. In DNA, the CDR3 is TGTGCCAGCAGTTACCCTGGACAGGGCATAAACAATGAGCAGTTCTTC. Protein: CASSYPGQGINNEQFF.